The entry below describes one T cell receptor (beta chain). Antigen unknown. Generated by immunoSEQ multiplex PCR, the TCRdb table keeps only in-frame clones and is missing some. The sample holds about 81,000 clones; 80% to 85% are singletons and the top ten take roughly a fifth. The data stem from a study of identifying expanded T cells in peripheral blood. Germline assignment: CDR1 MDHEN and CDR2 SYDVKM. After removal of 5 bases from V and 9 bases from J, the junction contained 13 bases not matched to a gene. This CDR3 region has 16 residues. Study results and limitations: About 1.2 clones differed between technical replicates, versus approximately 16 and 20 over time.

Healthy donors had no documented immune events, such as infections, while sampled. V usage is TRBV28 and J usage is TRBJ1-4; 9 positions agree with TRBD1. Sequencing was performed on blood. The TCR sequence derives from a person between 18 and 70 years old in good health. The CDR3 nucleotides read TGTGCCAGCAGTCCGATGGTTATGGGACAGGGACAAAAACTGTTTTTT. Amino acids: CASSPMVMGQGQKLFF.